This T cell receptor beta chain was recorded in a study of HIV-infected patients and healthy controls. Study conclusions and caveats: HIV-infected repertoires had significantly higher mean Gini indices than controls, possibly reflecting oligoclonality. Healthy controls carried many MAIT alpha-chain CDR3s, while HIV+ repertoires had few. Donor HLA types were not determined in the study.

Whole blood was used without fractionation, so all unsorted peripheral T cells were included. cDNA was made from 500 ng RNA using alpha and beta constant primers. Using multiplexing indices, alpha and beta chain libraries were generated apart by chain-specific third strand synthesis. TCRdb re-called the 5' RACE reads with MiXCR, one entry per CDR3 protein. The table includes 13,000 or so distinct CDR3 sequences, around 10% detected once. This clonotype was seen only a few times. Antigen: not known. V gave up 6 bases and J gave up 5 bases, with 14 bases separating them. This CDR3 spans 13 amino acids. CDR1 and CDR2 from the germline V gene are MNHEY and SVGEGT.

The sequence came from an adult in good health. Sequencing was performed on blood. The J gene is TRBJ2-7, the V gene TRBV6-2 or TRBV6-3; D perhaps matches TRBD1 (6 bases). As DNA, the CDR3 is TGTGCCAGCAGCCTGTTCCGGGACAACGAGCAGTACTTC. Amino acids: CASSLFRDNEQYF.